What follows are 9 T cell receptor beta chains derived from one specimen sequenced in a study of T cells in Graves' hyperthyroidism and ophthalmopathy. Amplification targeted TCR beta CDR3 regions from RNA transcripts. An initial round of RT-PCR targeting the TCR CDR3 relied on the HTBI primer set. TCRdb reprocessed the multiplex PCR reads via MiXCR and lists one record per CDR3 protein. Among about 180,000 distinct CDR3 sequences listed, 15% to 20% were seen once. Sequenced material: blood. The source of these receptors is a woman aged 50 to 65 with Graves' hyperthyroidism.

CDR3 amino acids: CASSFTTATNEKLFF. The CDR3 coding sequence is TGTGCCAGCAGCTTTACGACAGCAACTAATGAAAAACTGTTTTTT. The chain links TRBV7-9 to TRBJ1-4; TRBD1 is a possible D gene (5 bases). Germline lookup yields CDR1 SEHNR and CDR2 FQNEAQ (reference sequence). The CDR3 extends over 15 amino acids. V dropped 3 bases and J dropped 0 bases, with 8 bases sitting between them. Supplemented by reference TRBV7-9 and TRBJ1-4, the full variable domain reads DTGVSQNPRHKITKRGQNVTFRCDPISEHNRLYWYRQTLGQGPEFLTYFQNEAQLEKSRLLSDRFSAERPKGSFSTLEIQRTEQGDSAMYLCASSFTTATNEKLFFGSGTQLSVL.

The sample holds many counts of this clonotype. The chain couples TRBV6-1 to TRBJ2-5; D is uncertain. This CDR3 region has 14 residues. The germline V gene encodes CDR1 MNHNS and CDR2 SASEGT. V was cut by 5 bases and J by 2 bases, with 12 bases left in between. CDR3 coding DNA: TGTGCCAGCAGTTACCCACAACTGCAAGAGACCCAGTACTTC. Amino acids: CASSYPQLQETQYF.

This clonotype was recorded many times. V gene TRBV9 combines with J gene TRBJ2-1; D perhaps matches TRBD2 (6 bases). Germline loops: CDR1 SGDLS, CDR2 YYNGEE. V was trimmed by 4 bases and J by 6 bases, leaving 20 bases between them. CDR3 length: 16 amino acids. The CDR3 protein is CASSPRGGPRGNEQFF. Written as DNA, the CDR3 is TGTGCCAGCAGCCCCCGGGGAGGCCCAAGGGGCAATGAGCAGTTCTTC.

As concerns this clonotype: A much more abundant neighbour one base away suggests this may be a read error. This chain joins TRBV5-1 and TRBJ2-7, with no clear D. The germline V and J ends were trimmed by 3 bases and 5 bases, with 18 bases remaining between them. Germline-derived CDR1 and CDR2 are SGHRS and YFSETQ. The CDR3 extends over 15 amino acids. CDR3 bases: TGCGCCAGCAGCTCGAATTTTCCCCCACCCAACGAGCAGTACTTC. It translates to CASSSNFPPPNEQYF. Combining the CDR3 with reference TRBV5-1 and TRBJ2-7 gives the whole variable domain KAGVTQTPRYLIKTRGQQVTLSCSPISGHRSVSWYQQTPGQGLQFLFEYFSETQRNKGNFPGRFSGRQFSNSRSEMNVSTLELGDSALYLCASSSNFPPPNEQYFGPGTRLTVT.

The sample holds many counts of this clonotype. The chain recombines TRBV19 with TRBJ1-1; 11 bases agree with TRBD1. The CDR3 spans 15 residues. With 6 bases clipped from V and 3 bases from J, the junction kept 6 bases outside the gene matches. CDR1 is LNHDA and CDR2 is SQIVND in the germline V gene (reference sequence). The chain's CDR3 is CASSTGTGGYTEAFF. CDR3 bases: TGTGCCAGTAGCACCGGGACAGGGGGGTACACTGAAGCTTTCTTT.

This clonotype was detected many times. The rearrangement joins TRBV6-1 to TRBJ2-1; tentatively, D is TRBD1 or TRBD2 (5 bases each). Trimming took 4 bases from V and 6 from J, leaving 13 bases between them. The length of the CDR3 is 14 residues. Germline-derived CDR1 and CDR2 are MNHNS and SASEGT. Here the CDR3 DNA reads TGTGCCAGCAGTGTGGGACCGGGTTTCAATGAGCAGTTCTTC. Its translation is CASSVGPGFNEQFF.

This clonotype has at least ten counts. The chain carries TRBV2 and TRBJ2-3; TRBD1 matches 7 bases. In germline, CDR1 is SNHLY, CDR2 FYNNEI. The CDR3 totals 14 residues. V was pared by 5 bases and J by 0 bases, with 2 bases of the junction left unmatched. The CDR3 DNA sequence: TGTGCCAGCAGTTCCAGGGGGAGCACAGATACGCAGTATTTT. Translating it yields CASSSRGSTDTQYF.

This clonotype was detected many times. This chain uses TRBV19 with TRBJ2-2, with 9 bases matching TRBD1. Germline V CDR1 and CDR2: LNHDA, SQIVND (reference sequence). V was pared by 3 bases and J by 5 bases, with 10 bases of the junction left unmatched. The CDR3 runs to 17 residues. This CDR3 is CASSIEMGQGGTGELFF. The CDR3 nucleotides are TGTGCCAGTAGTATTGAGATGGGACAGGGAGGAACCGGGGAGCTGTTTTTT. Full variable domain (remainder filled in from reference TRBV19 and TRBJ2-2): DGGITQSPKYLFRKEGQNVTLSCEQNLNHDAMYWYRQDPGQGLRLIYYSQIVNDFQKGDIAEGYSVSREKKESFPLTVTSAQKNPTAFYLCASSIEMGQGGTGELFFGEGSRLTVL.

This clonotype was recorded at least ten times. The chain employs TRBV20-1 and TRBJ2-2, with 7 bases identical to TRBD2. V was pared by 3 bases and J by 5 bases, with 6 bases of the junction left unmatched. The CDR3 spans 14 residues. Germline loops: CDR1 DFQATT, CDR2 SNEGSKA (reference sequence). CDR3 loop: CSASGIGGTGELFF. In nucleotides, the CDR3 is TGCAGTGCTAGTGGGATCGGGGGGACCGGGGAGCTGTTTTTT.